Each of the 28 T cell receptor beta chains below was sequenced from the same sample in a study of OX40 agonist ivuxolimab in advanced cancers. TCRdb keeps only in-frame clones here, not all; method: immunoSEQ multiplex PCR. The repertoire holds more than 85,000 clones, with approximately 89% as singletons. Material: CD4+ or CD8+ T cells sorted from blood, obtained in a trial of the OX40 agonist ivuxolimab. These receptors were obtained from an adult with an advanced solid tumor such as melanoma, head and neck, liver or kidney cancer.

The chain combines TRBV19 with TRBJ1-4, with D possibly matching TRBD1 (6 bases). The germline V gene has CDR1 LNHDA and CDR2 SQIVND (reference sequence). The V end lost 5 bases, the J end lost 4 bases, and 14 bases lay between the germline ends. The length of the CDR3 is 15 residues. CDR3 nucleotides: TGTGCCAGTAGTGAGCACAGGGTTAGTAATGAAAAACTGTTTTTT. Encoded protein: CASSEHRVSNEKLFF.

Worth noting for this clone: This same CDR3 is encoded by further DNA sequences in the sample. The chain is built from TRBV6-6 and TRBJ1-2, with TRBD1 as a possible D gene (5 bases). Trimming took off 0 bases at V and 8 bases at J, with 7 bases between the two ends. There are 12 residues in the CDR3. Germline CDR1 MNHNY, CDR2 SVGAGI (reference sequence). The CDR3 protein is CASSYSGEGYTF. The CDR3 nucleotides read TGTGCCAGCAGTTACTCGGGGGAGGGCTACACCTTC.

The sample holds one count of this clone. The chain uses TRBV28 and TRBJ1-2; the D gene is possibly TRBD1 (5 bases). The CDR3 has 12 amino acids. V was trimmed by 8 bases and J by 4 bases, leaving 11 bases between them. Germline CDR1 is MDHEN and CDR2 is SYDVKM. The CDR3 DNA sequence: TGTGCCAGCTCCGGGGCGAGCTATGGCTACACCTTC. It translates to CASSGASYGYTF.

The gene calls are TRBV7-9 and TRBJ1-4, with TRBD1 matching 7 bases. CDR3 length: 18 residues. V trimming: 1 base; J trimming: 4 bases; junction bases outside the gene matches: 12. In germline, CDR1 is SEHNR, CDR2 FQNEAQ (reference sequence). The CDR3 region is CASSLGDSTGLSNEKLFF. In DNA form, the CDR3 reads TGTGCCAGCAGCTTAGGGGACAGTACGGGGTTAAGTAATGAAAAACTGTTTTTT.

The chain joins TRBV7-2 to TRBJ1-1, with 7 bases identical to TRBD1. Trimming cost V 4 bases and J 1 base; bases outside gene matches: 9. Looked up from germline, CDR1 is SGHTA and CDR2 is FQGNSA. CDR3 size: 16 residues. The CDR3, as DNA: TGTGCCAGCAGCTCCCGACAGGGTGGGCCGAACACTGAAGCTTTCTTT. It specifies CASSSRQGGPNTEAFF.

The rearrangement links TRBV28 to TRBJ2-5, with a possible D match to TRBD1 (7 bases). Germline loops: CDR1 MDHEN, CDR2 SYDVKM. CDR3 length: 13 amino acids. V was clipped by 6 bases and J by 11 bases, with 19 bases between them. The CDR3 DNA reads TGTGCCAGCAGACTAGCACCTACAGGGGAGCAGTACTTC. It is translated as CASRLAPTGEQYF.

The genes are TRBV5-1 and TRBJ2-5; 8 bases match TRBD2. The CDR3 length is 17 residues. The germline CDR1 and CDR2 sequences are SGHRS and YFSETQ. V was clipped by 5 bases and J by 4 bases; unmatched bases: 16. CDR3 nucleotides: TGCGCCAGCAGAACCTCTCCCTCGGGCGGGAGGATAGAGACCCAGTACTTC. It yields the protein CASRTSPSGGRIETQYF.

There are a few counts of this clone. The chain is built from TRBV6-6 and TRBJ1-2; D is unresolved. The CDR3 loop spans 13 amino acids. Germline values: CDR1 MNHNY, CDR2 SVGAGI (reference sequence). The V and J ends lost 0 bases and 7 bases respectively, with 9 bases between them. The CDR3 is CASSYSDQGGYTF. In nucleotides, the CDR3 is TGTGCCAGCAGTTACTCCGACCAAGGTGGCTACACCTTC.

The chain carries TRBV18 and TRBJ2-5; a possible D gene is TRBD2 (5 bases). Germline CDR1 reads KGHSH; CDR2 reads LQKENI. The CDR3 covers 14 residues. The V and J ends lost 2 bases and 5 bases respectively, with 12 bases between them. This chain's CDR3 is CASSPVLAPETQYF. The CDR3 DNA reads as TGTGCCAGCTCACCAGTTCTAGCCCCCGAGACCCAGTACTTC.

This sequence joins TRBV10-3 and TRBJ2-5; 8 bases are a match to TRBD1. V trimming: 4 bases; J trimming: 3 bases; junction bases outside the gene matches: 7. The CDR3 has 15 amino acids. The germline V gene has CDR1 ENHRY and CDR2 SYGVKD. The CDR3 is CAISAHETGEETQYF. As DNA, the CDR3 is TGTGCCATCAGTGCCCACGAGACAGGGGAAGAGACCCAGTACTTC.

This clone was recorded once. V is TRBV18 and J is TRBJ2-7, with TRBD1 matching over 10 bases. V was pared by 1 base and J by 4 bases, with 4 bases of the junction left unmatched. Per the germline V gene, CDR1 is KGHSH and CDR2 is LQKENI. The CDR3 length is 15 residues. In DNA, the CDR3 is TGTGCCAGCTCACCACGCGACAGGGGGCTTTACGAGCAGTACTTC. Translation gives CASSPRDRGLYEQYF.

The chain is built from TRBV19 and TRBJ1-2; the match to TRBD1 covers 9 bases. Losses at the gene ends were 4 bases for V and 2 bases for J; bases not matched to a gene: 2. Per the germline V gene, CDR1 is LNHDA and CDR2 is SQIVND (reference sequence). The CDR3 has 14 amino acids. DNA of the CDR3: TGTGCCAGTAGTAGGACAGGGGAGAACTATGGCTACACCTTC. Amino acids: CASSRTGENYGYTF.

This chain links TRBV5-1 with TRBJ2-2, with 9 bases identical to TRBD1. V was clipped by 5 bases and J by 9 bases; unmatched bases: 17. Germline V CDR1 and CDR2: SGHRS, YFSETQ. The CDR3 is 17 residues long. The CDR3 loop is CASSLGSPGQGSRELFF. The CDR3, as DNA: TGCGCCAGCAGTCTAGGGTCTCCGGGACAGGGTAGCCGGGAGCTGTTTTTT.

This sequence joins TRBV6-5 and TRBJ2-7; 8 positions agree with TRBD2. Germline CDR1 is MNHEY and CDR2 is SVGAGI. This CDR3 is 15 amino acids long. Losses at the gene ends were 1 base for V and 0 bases for J; bases not matched to a gene: 2. The CDR3 region is CASSYWSGSSYEQYF. For the CDR3, the DNA is TGTGCCAGCAGTTACTGGAGCGGGAGCTCCTACGAGCAGTACTTC.

The CDR3 DNA is TGTGCCAGCCGCCAAGCGAATGAAAAACTGTTTTTT. Amino acids: CASRQANEKLFF. The gene calls are TRBV11-2 and TRBJ1-4; D not certain. CDR3 size: 12 residues. From germline, CDR1 is SGHAT and CDR2 FQNNGV. V was trimmed by 8 bases and J by 5 bases, leaving 9 bases between them.

V is TRBV4-1 and J is TRBJ2-3; D assignment may be TRBD1 or TRBD2 (6 bases each). This CDR3 has 19 amino acids. Germline V lookup: CDR1 MGHRA, CDR2 YSYEKL. V lost 1 base and J lost 4, with 24 bases in between. CDR3 in DNA: TGCGCCAGCAGCCAAGTCGAGGCTGGGGGGCCCGTCCCCCCAGATACGCAGTATTTT. Translated: CASSQVEAGGPVPPDTQYF.

The rearrangement joins TRBV30 to TRBJ1-5; D gene unclear. Germline-derived CDR1 and CDR2 are GTSNPN and SVGIG (reference sequence). This CDR3 region has 16 residues. V was clipped by 3 bases and J by 6 bases, with 21 bases between them. CDR3 nucleotide sequence: TGTGCCTGGAGCACATCTGGTCCCCTCGGTGGTCAGCCCCAGCATTTT. Translation gives CAWSTSGPLGGQPQHF. The variable domain in full, completed from reference TRBV30 and TRBJ1-5, reads SQTIHQWPATLVQPVGSPLSLECTVEGTSNPNLYWYRQAAGRGLQLLFYSVGIGQISSEVPQNLSASRPQDRQFILSSKKLLLSDSGFYLCAWSTSGPLGGQPQHFGDGTRLSIL.

This clone was seen once. V is TRBV6-1 and J is TRBJ2-1; possible D gene TRBD2, 6 bases. Germline CDR1 and CDR2: MNHNS and SASEGT. There are 14 residues in the CDR3. Trimming removed 2 bases from V and 7 bases from J, with 12 bases in between. CDR3 coding DNA: TGTGCCAGCAGTGAAAATACGGGGGAAAATGAGCAGTTCTTC. Its protein product is CASSENTGENEQFF.

The chain links TRBV28 to TRBJ2-1, with TRBD1 matching 9 bases. CDR1 MDHEN and CDR2 SYDVKM come from the germline V gene. Losses at the gene ends were 2 bases for V and 4 bases for J; bases not matched to a gene: 3. The CDR3 is 15 amino acids. DNA for the CDR3: TGTGCCAGCAGTTTAGCGGGACAGGGATACAATGAGCAGTTCTTC. Its translation: CASSLAGQGYNEQFF. The full variable domain, its missing parts supplied by reference TRBV28 and TRBJ2-1, is DVKVTQSSRYLVKRTGEKVFLECVQDMDHENMFWYRQDPGLGLRLIYFSYDVKMKEKGDIPEGYSVSREKKERFSLILESASTNQTSMYLCASSLAGQGYNEQFFGPGTRLTVL.

This clone turned up a few times. The chain joins TRBV20-1 to TRBJ2-5; D is unresolved. Germline V gene data show CDR1 as DFQATT and CDR2 as SNEGSKA (reference sequence). This CDR3 has 11 residues. Trimming left V 4 bases short and J 4 bases short, with 7 bases between. CDR3 in DNA: TGCAGTGCTACGTTAGTAGAGACCCAGTACTTC. Translating it yields CSATLVETQYF.

The V and J genes are TRBV15 and TRBJ1-1; TRBD1 is a possible D gene (6 bases). Trimming pared 0 bases from V and 6 bases from J, leaving 17 bases between. The CDR3 loop spans 16 amino acids. The germline V gene encodes CDR1 LNHNV and CDR2 YYDKDF (reference sequence). The CDR3 sequence is CATSRDLGGGSPEAFF. In DNA, the CDR3 is TGTGCCACCAGCAGAGATCTAGGGGGTGGTAGCCCTGAAGCTTTCTTT.

This rearrangement joins TRBV7-9 to TRBJ2-5; D gene uncertain. CDR3 length equals 13 residues. The germline V gene encodes CDR1 SEHNR and CDR2 FQNEAQ (reference sequence). The V and J ends lost 6 bases and 5 bases respectively, with 13 bases between them. The CDR3 is CASSPGRDETQYF. DNA for the CDR3: TGTGCCAGCAGTCCCGGGCGTGATGAGACCCAGTACTTC.

The chain links TRBV7-3 to TRBJ1-5; tentative D call: TRBD1 (5 bases). In germline, CDR1 is SGHTA, CDR2 FQGTGA. The CDR3 contains 17 residues. Trimming took off 0 bases at V and 0 bases at J, with 12 bases between the two ends. The CDR3 is CASSLTGTRNSNQPQHF. CDR3 bases: TGTGCCAGCAGCTTAACCGGGACGCGGAATAGCAATCAGCCCCAGCATTTT.

The CDR3 coding sequence is TGTGCCAGCAGTGAAGAATTCGGGAGCAATGAGCAGTTCTTC. It specifies CASSEEFGSNEQFF. This sequence joins TRBV6-4 and TRBJ2-1; TRBD2 is a possible D gene (6 bases). Germline CDR1 reads MRHNA; CDR2 reads SNTAGT. The CDR3 spans 14 residues. The V gene lost 3 bases and the J gene lost 6 bases, with 12 bases spanning the gap.

The chain carries TRBV11-2 and TRBJ2-7, with 7 bases identical to TRBD2. The germline CDR1 and CDR2 sequences are SGHAT and FQNNGV. CDR3 size: 16 residues. With 5 bases clipped from V and 0 bases from J, the junction kept 10 bases outside the gene matches. CDR3 sequence (DNA): TGTGCCAGCAGCGCGTCTCTAGCGGACTACTCCTACGAGCAGTACTTC. It encodes CASSASLADYSYEQYF. Full variable domain (outside the CDR3, taken from reference TRBV11-2 and TRBJ2-7): EAGVAQSPRYKIIEKRQSVAFWCNPISGHATLYWYQQILGQGPKLLIQFQNNGVVDDSQLPKDRFSAERLKGVDSTLKIQPAKLEDSAVYLCASSASLADYSYEQYFGPGTRLTVT.

This rearrangement joins TRBV19 to TRBJ1-3; D ambiguous. Per germline, CDR1 LNHDA and CDR2 SQIVND (reference sequence). CDR3 length equals 15 residues. Trimming removed 3 bases from V and 0 bases from J, with 9 bases in between. CDR3 sequence (DNA): TGTGCCAGTAGTATCCAACGGGACTCTGGAAACACCATATATTTT. This sequence encodes CASSIQRDSGNTIYF.

This clone appeared a single time. The gene calls are TRBV7-2 and TRBJ2-7, with 9 bases lining up with TRBD1. The CDR3 totals 15 residues. V was pared by 1 base and J by 6 bases, with 7 bases of the junction left unmatched. Looked up from germline, CDR1 is SGHTA and CDR2 is FQGNSA. CDR3: CASSLVPGTGTEQYF. The CDR3 coding sequence is TGTGCCAGCAGCTTAGTTCCCGGGACAGGGACCGAGCAGTACTTC.

V is TRBV7-2 and J is TRBJ1-5; D remains ambiguous. Germline CDR1 is SGHTA and CDR2 is FQGNSA. The CDR3 runs to 13 residues. V was cut by 5 bases and J by 9 bases, with 14 bases left in between. The CDR3 bases are TGTGCCAGCAGCGGGGAGAATTTTGGGCCCCAGCATTTT. As protein: CASSGENFGPQHF.